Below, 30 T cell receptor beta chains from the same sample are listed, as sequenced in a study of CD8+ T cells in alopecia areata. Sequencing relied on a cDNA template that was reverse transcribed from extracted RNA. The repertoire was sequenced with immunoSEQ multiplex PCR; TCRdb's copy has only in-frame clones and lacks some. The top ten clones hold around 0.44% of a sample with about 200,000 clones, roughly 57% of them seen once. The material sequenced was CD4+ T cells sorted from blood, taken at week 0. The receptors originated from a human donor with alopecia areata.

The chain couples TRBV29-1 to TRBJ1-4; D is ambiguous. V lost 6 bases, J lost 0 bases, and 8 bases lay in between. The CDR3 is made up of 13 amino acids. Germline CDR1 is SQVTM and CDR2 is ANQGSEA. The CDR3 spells CSVTQATNEKLFF. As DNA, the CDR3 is TGCAGCGTGACCCAAGCAACTAATGAAAAACTGTTTTTT. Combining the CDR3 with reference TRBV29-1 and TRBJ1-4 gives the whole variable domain SAVISQKPSRDICQRGTSLTIQCQVDSQVTMMFWYRQQPGQSLTLIATANQGSEATYESGFVIDKFPISRPNLTFSTLTVSNMSPEDSSIYLCSVTQATNEKLFFGSGTQLSVL.

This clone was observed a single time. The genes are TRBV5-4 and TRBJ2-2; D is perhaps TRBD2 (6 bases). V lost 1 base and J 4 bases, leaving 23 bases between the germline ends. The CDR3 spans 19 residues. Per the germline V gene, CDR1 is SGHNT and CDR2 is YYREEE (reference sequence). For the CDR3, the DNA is TGTGCCAGCAGCTTGTTGTCTTTAAAGGGCCGGGGGATCACCGGGGAGCTGTTTTTT. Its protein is CASSLLSLKGRGITGELFF.

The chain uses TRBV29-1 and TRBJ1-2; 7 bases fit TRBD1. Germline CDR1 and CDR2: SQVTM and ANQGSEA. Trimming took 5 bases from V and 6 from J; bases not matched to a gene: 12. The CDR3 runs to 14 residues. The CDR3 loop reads CSVLDRQGRNGYTF. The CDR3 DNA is TGCAGCGTTCTGGATAGACAGGGAAGAAATGGCTACACCTTC. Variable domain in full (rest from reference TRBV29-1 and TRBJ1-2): SAVISQKPSRDICQRGTSLTIQCQVDSQVTMMFWYRQQPGQSLTLIATANQGSEATYESGFVIDKFPISRPNLTFSTLTVSNMSPEDSSIYLCSVLDRQGRNGYTFGSGTRLTVV.

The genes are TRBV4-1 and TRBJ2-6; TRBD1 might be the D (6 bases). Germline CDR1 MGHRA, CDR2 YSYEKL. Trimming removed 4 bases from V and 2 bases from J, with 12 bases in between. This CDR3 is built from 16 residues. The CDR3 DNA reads TGCGCCAGCAGCCCAACCGGGACACCTGGGGCCAACGTCCTGACTTTC. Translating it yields CASSPTGTPGANVLTF.

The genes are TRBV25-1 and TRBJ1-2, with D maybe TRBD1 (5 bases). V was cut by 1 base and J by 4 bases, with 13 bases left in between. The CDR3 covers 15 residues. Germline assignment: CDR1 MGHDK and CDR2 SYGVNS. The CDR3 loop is CASSELGTGPYGYTF. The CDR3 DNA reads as TGTGCCAGCAGTGAATTGGGTACAGGTCCCTATGGCTACACCTTC.

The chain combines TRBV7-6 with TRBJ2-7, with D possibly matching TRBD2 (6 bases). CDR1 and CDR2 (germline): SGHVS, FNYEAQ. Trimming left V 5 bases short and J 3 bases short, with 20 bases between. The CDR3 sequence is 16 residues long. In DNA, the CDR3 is TGTGCCAGCAGCACCTTTACTATGGAGGGGAGCTACGAGCAGTACTTC. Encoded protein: CASSTFTMEGSYEQYF.

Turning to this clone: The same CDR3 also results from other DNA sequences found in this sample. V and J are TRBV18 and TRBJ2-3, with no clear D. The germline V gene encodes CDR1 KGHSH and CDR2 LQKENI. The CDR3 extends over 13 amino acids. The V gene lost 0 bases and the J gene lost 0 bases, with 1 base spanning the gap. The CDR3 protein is CASSPPSTDTQYF. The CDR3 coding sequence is TGTGCCAGCTCACCACCCAGCACAGATACGCAGTATTTT.

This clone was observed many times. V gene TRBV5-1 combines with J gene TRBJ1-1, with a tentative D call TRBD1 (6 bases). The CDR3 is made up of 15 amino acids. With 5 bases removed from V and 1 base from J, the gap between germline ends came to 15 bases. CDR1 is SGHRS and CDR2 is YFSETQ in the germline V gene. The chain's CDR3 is CASSPRGAWNTEAFF. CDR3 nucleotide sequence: TGCGCCAGCAGTCCCCGGGGGGCCTGGAACACTGAAGCTTTCTTT. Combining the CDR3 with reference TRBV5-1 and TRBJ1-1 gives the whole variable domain KAGVTQTPRYLIKTRGQQVTLSCSPISGHRSVSWYQQTPGQGLQFLFEYFSETQRNKGNFPGRFSGRQFSNSRSEMNVSTLELGDSALYLCASSPRGAWNTEAFFGQGTRLTVV.

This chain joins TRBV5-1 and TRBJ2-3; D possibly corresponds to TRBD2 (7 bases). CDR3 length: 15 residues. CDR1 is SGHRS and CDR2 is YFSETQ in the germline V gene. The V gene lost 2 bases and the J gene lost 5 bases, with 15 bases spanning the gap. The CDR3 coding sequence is TGCGCCAGCAGCTTACCCGGGGGGCGCGGAGATACGCAGTATTTT. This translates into CASSLPGGRGDTQYF.

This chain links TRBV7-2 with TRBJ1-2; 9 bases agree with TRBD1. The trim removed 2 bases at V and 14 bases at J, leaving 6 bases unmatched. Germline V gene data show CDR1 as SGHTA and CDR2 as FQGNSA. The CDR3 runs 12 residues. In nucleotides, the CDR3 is TGTGCCAGCAGCTTAAACAGGGGGCGCCGGACCTTC. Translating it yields CASSLNRGRRTF. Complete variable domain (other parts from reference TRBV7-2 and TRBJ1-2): GAGVSQSPSNKVTEKGKDVELRCDPISGHTALYWYRQSLGQGLEFLIYFQGNSAPDKSGLPSDRFSAERTGGSVSTLTIQRTQQEDSAVYLCASSLNRGRRTFGSGTRLTVV.

CDR3 in DNA: TGTGCCAGCAGCTTAGGGGTGGGGATTAATTCACCCCTCCACTTT. Protein sequence: CASSLGVGINSPLHF. The V and J genes are TRBV7-8 and TRBJ1-6; D unclear. CDR1 SGHVS and CDR2 FQNEAQ come from the germline V gene. Deletions cut 1 base from V and 6 bases from J, with 10 bases between. The CDR3 runs to 15 residues.

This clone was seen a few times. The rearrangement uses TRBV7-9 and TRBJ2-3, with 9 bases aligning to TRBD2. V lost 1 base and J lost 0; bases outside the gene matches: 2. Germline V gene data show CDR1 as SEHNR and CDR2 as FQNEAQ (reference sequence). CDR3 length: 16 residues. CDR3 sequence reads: CASSLVLAGSTDTQYF. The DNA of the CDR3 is TGTGCCAGCAGCTTAGTGCTAGCGGGAAGCACAGATACGCAGTATTTT.

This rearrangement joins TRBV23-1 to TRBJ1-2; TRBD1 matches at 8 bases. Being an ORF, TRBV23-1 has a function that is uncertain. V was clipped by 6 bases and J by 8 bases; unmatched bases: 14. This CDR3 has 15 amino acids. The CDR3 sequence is CASRIGTGPLFGYTF. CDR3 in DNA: TGCGCCAGCAGAATCGGGACAGGCCCTCTATTCGGCTACACCTTC.

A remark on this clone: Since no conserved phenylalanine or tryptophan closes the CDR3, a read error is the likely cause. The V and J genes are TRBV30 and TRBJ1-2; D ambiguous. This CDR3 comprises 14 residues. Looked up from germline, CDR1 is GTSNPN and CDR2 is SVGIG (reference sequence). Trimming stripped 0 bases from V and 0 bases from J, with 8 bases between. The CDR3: CAWSVGRANYGYTL. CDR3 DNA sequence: TGTGCCTGGAGTGTAGGGAGAGCTAACTATGGCTACACCCTC.

The CDR3 bases are TGCGCCAGCAGCCAAGGACTAGTGATCGACGAGCAGTACTTC. This gives the protein CASSQGLVIDEQYF. J is TRBJ2-7 and V is TRBV4-1, with D possibly TRBD2 on 6 matching bases. Germline CDR1 and CDR2: MGHRA and YSYEKL. The CDR3 covers 14 residues. V was shortened by 1 base and J by 5 bases, with 12 bases between the two germline ends.

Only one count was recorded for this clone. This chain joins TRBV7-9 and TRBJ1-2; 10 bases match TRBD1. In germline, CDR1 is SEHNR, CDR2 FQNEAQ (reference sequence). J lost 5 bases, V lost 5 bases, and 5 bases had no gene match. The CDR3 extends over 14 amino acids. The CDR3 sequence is CASSPMGQGYGYTF. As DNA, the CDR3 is TGTGCCAGCAGCCCGATGGGACAGGGGTATGGCTACACCTTC.

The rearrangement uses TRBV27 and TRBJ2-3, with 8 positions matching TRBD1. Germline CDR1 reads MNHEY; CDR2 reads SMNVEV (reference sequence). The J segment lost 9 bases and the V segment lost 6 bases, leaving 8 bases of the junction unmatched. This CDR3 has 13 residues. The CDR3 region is CASSRQGARTQYF. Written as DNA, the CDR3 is TGTGCCAGCAGCCGGCAGGGGGCAAGGACGCAGTATTTT.

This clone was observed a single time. The CDR3 here is CASSVQAGTEAFF. DNA for the CDR3: TGTGCCAGCAGTGTTCAGGCAGGAACTGAAGCTTTCTTT. The V and J genes are TRBV2 and TRBJ1-1; unclear D gene. The germline V gene has CDR1 SNHLY and CDR2 FYNNEI. Trimming removed 4 bases at V and 5 bases at J, with 11 bases between. The CDR3 length is 13 residues.

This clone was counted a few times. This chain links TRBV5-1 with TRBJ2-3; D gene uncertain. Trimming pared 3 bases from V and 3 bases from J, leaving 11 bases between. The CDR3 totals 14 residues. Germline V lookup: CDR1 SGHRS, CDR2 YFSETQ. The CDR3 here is CASSSDLVTDTQYF. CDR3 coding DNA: TGCGCCAGCAGCTCCGACCTAGTAACAGATACGCAGTATTTT.

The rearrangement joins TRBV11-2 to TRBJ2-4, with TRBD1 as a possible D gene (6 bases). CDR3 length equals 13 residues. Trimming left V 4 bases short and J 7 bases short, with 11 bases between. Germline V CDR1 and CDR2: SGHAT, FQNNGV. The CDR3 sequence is CASSSRDKNIQYF. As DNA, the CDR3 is TGTGCCAGCAGCTCACGGGACAAGAACATTCAGTACTTC.

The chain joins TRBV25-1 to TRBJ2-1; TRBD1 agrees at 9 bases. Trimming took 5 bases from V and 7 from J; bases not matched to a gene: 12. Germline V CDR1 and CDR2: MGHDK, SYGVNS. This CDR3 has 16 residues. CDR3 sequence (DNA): TGTGCCAGCAGTCTTGACGGGACAGGGAAGAAAAATGAGCAGTTCTTC. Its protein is CASSLDGTGKKNEQFF.

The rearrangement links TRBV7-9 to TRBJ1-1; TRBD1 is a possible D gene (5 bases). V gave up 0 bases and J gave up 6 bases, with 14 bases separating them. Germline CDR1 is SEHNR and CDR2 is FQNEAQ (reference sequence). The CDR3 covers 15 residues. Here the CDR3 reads CASSLAGGRGPEAFF. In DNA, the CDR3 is TGTGCCAGCAGCTTAGCGGGGGGACGAGGCCCTGAAGCTTTCTTT.

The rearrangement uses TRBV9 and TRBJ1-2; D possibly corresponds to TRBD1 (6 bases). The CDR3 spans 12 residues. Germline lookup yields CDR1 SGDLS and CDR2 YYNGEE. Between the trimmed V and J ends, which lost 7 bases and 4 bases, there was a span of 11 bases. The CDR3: CASQGQSYGYTF. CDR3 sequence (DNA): TGTGCCAGCCAAGGACAGAGCTATGGCTACACCTTC.

The CDR3 DNA follows: TGTGCCACCAGCAGAGCATTTGGGGGAAACACTGAAGCTTTCTTT. Translating gives CATSRAFGGNTEAFF. The chain carries TRBV15 and TRBJ1-1, with D possibly matching TRBD1 (5 bases). The CDR3 spans 15 residues. CDR1 and CDR2 (germline): LNHNV, YYDKDF (reference sequence). V lost 1 base to trimming and J lost 2 bases, with 11 bases between them.

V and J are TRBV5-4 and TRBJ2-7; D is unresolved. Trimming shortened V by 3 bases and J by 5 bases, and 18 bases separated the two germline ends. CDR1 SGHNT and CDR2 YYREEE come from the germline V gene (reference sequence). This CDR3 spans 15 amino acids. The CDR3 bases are TGTGCCAGCAGCTCTGATGAAGACTCTCCCCACGAGCAGTACTTC. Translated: CASSSDEDSPHEQYF.

CDR3 region: CASSPRAGEGTEAFF. The DNA for the CDR3 is TGTGCCAGCAGCCCGAGGGCTGGGGAAGGTACTGAAGCTTTCTTT. The chain joins TRBV7-2 to TRBJ1-1; D not resolved. Germline CDR1 is SGHTA and CDR2 is FQGNSA. V was pared by 5 bases and J by 5 bases, with 18 bases between. CDR3 length: 15 amino acids.

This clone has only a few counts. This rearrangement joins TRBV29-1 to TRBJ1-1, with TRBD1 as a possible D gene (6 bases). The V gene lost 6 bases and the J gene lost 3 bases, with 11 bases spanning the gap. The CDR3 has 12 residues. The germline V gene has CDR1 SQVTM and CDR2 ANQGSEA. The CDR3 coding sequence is TGCAGCGTAACAGGGTTGTACACTGAAGCTTTCTTT. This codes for CSVTGLYTEAFF.

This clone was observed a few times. The CDR3 nucleotides read TGCGCCAGCAGCCCGACTTCAGGCGGCGGCTACACCTTC. It codes for CASSPTSGGGYTF. The V call is TRBV4-1, the J call TRBJ1-2, with D unclear. The germline gives CDR1 MGHRA, CDR2 YSYEKL. The germline V and J ends were trimmed by 4 bases and 8 bases, with 14 bases remaining between them. The CDR3 has 13 residues.

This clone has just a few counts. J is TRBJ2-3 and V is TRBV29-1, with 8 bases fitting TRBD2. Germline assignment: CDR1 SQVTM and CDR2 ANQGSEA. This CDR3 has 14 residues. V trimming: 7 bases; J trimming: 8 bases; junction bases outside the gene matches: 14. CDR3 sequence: CSGTTSGTRSTQYF. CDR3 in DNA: TGCAGCGGAACTACTTCCGGGACTAGGAGTACGCAGTATTTT.

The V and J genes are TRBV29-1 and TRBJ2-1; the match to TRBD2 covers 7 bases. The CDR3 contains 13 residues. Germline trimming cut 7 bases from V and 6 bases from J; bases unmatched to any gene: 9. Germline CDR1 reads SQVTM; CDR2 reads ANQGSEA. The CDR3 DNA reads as TGCAGCGCGCGGACTAGTCCGTCCAATGAGCAGTTCTTC. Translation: CSARTSPSNEQFF.